This T cell receptor beta chain was identified during a study of shared clonotypes between healthy human individuals. The wider study: CD8 memory received one plate per donor, CD8 naive two, CD4 memory three and CD4 naive three. Study-level points and caveats: On the whole, naive subsets had larger estimated richness than memory subsets had.

The ends were cut back, 4 bases at V and 1 base at J, with 12 bases in the middle. From germline, CDR1 is SGHNT and CDR2 YYREEE (reference sequence). The CDR3 is made up of 14 amino acids. Points on this clone: Its cognate antigen is unknown. Other DNA sequences in this sample translate to the same CDR3.

Terminally differentiated effector memory CD45RA+ cells were left out of the naive CD8 fraction, which was CD45RO-negative and positively selected for CCR7. Sequenced by immunoSEQ multiplex PCR; TCRdb stores in-frame clones only, minus some. Here the sample spans about 2 million clones, about 95% being singletons. The sequence came from a man aged 18-30 years in good health. V usage is TRBV5-4 and J usage is TRBJ2-7, with unresolved D. The source material was naive CD8+ T cells sorted from blood. The CDR3 DNA sequence: TGTGCCAGCAGCCTCGTTGGAGAGTCCTACGAGCAGTACTTC. It yields the protein CASSLVGESYEQYF. Variable domain in full (rest from reference TRBV5-4 and TRBJ2-7): ETGVTQSPTHLIKTRGQQVTLRCSSQSGHNTVSWYQQALGQGPQFIFQYYREEENGRGNFPPRFSGLQFPNYSSELNVNALELDDSALYLCASSLVGESYEQYFGPGTRLTVT.